Listed here is a single T cell receptor beta chain. Antigen: not known. These data originate in a study of cytomegalovirus exposure and HLA in healthy donors. Study-wide findings and caveats: Researchers left out some V segments, among them TRBV6-2 and TRBV6-3, as indistinguishable. It was about 150 TCR beta chains that were listed as cytomegalovirus-associated.

Primers included in the PCR were 60 Vbeta and 13 Jbeta primers. Profiled with immunoSEQ multiplex PCR; TCRdb holds only in-frame clones, not every one. Among about 130,000 clones listed, roughly 82% were seen once. Germline V lookup: CDR1 SQVTM, CDR2 ANQGSEA. V shed 2 bases and J 7 bases; nucleotides not matched to a gene: 7. This CDR3 comprises 13 residues. The receptor's source is a woman aged 18-29 years in good health and CMV-seropositive. This chain joins TRBV29-1 and TRBJ2-7; 8 nucleotides agree with TRBD1. Sequenced material: PBMCs. CDR3 region: CSVESQGAGEQYF. CDR3 sequence (DNA): TGCAGCGTTGAATCGCAGGGGGCGGGGGAGCAGTACTTC.